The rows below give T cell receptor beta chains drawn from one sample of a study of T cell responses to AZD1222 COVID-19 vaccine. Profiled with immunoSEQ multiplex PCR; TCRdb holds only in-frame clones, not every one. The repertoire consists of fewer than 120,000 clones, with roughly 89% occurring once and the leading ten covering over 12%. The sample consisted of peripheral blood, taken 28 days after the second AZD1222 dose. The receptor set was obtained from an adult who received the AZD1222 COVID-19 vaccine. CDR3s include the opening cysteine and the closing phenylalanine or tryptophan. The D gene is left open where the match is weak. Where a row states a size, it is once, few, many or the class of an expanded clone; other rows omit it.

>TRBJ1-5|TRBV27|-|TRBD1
CASSWLGGAGSNQPQHF
TGTGCCAGCAGCTGGCTAGGGGGCGCGGGCAGCAATCAGCCCCAGCATTTT
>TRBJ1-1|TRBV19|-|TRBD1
CASSEPGGGLGNTEAFF
TGTGCCAGCTCGGAACCAGGGGGCGGCTTAGGGAACACTGAAGCTTTCTTT
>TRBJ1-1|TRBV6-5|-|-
CASGSIFNEAFF
TGTGCCAGCGGGTCAATTTTCAATGAAGCTTTCTTT
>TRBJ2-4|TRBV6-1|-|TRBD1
CASSEEGQGVWAKNIQYF
TGTGCCAGCAGTGAAGAGGGACAGGGGGTTTGGGCCAAAAACATTCAGTACTTC
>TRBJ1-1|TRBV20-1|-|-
CSVVNTEAFF
TGCAGTGTTGTGAACACTGAAGCTTTCTTT
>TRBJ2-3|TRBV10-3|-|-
CASWDGRGSDTQYF
TGTGCCAGTTGGGACGGGCGAGGGTCAGATACGCAGTATTTT
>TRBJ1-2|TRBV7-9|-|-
CASSLQGSSGYTF
TGTGCCAGCAGCTTGCAGGGATCAAGTGGCTACACCTTC
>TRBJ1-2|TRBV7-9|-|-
CASSRGEGYNYGYTF
TGTGCCAGCAGCCGAGGGGAGGGCTATAACTATGGCTACACCTTC
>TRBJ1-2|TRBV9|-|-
CASSAGRQTNYGYTF
TGTGCCAGCAGCGCTGGCAGACAGACTAACTATGGCTACACCTTC
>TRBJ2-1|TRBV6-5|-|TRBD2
CASLPGGGQLNEQFF
TGTGCCAGTCTCCCGGGGGGGGGCCAGTTAAATGAGCAGTTCTTC
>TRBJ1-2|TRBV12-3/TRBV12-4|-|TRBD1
CASKSDRVDGYTF
TGTGCCAGCAAGTCGGACAGGGTGGATGGCTACACCTTC
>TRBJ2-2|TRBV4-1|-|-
CASSPRRESYGELFF
TGCGCCAGCAGCCCCAGAAGGGAGAGCTACGGGGAGCTGTTTTTT
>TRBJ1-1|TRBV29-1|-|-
CSLVVDGAFF
TGCAGCCTGGTCGTGGATGGAGCTTTCTTT
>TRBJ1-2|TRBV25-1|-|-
CASSPDEPIVRGYTF
TGTGCCAGCAGTCCGGACGAACCAATAGTGCGCGGCTACACCTTC
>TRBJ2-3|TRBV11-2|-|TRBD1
CASSLNTGGDTQYF
TGTGCCAGCAGCTTGAATACAGGGGGAGATACGCAGTATTTT
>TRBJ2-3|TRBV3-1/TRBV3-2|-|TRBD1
CASSRVTGADTQYF
TGTGCCAGCAGCCGCGTTACAGGGGCAGATACGCAGTATTTT
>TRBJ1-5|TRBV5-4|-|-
CASSRTPSPNQPQHF
TGTGCCAGCAGTAGAACCCCAAGCCCAAATCAGCCCCAGCATTTT
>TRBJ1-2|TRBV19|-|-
CASSIDDRGTAIGYTF
TGTGCCAGTAGTATAGATGACAGAGGCACGGCCATTGGCTACACCTTC
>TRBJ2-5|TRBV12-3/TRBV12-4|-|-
CASSLDLETQYF
TGTGCCAGCAGTTTAGACCTGGAGACCCAGTACTTC
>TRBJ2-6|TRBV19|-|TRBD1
CASSIRQGYSGANVLTF
TGTGCCAGTAGTATCCGACAGGGGTACTCTGGGGCCAACGTCCTGACTTTC
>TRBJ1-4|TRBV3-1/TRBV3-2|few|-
CASSPRTRVGEKLFF
TGTGCCAGCAGCCCGAGGACCAGGGTTGGTGAAAAACTGTTTTTT
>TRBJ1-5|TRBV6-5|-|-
CARELGSGRNQPQHF
TGTGCCAGGGAACTGGGCTCGGGGAGGAATCAGCCCCAGCATTTT
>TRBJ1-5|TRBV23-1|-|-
CASSQPRTPNQPQHF
TGCGCCAGCAGTCAACCCCGGACACCTAATCAGCCCCAGCATTTT
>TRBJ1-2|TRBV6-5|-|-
CASSSNRNYGYTF
TGTGCCAGCAGTTCAAACAGAAACTATGGCTACACCTTC
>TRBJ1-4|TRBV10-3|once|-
CAITSNPNEELFF
TGTGCCATCACATCCAACCCCAATGAGGAACTGTTTTTT
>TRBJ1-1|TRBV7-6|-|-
CASSLTRDGGTEAFF
TGTGCCAGCAGCTTAACCCGGGACGGGGGCACTGAAGCTTTCTTT
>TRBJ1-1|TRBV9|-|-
CASSVVGTGNTEAFF
TGTGCCAGCAGCGTAGTTGGGACGGGGAACACTGAAGCTTTCTTT
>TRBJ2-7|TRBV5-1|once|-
CASSLGGGMAEQYF
TGCGCCAGCAGCTTGGGAGGGGGTATGGCCGAGCAGTACTTC
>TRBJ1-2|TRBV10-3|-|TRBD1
CAISESVRQGRLNNYGYTF
TGTGCCATCAGTGAGTCGGTCCGACAGGGGAGATTAAATAACTATGGCTACACCTTC
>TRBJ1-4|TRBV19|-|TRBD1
CASSPDRARANEKLFF
TGTGCCAGTAGTCCGGACAGGGCTAGGGCTAATGAAAAACTGTTTTTT
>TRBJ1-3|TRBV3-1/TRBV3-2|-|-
CASSQTTSGNTIYF
TGTGCCAGCAGCCAAACCACTTCCGGAAACACCATATATTTT
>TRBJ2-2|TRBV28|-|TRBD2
CASEGTSGSTGELFF
TGTGCCAGCGAGGGGACTAGCGGGAGCACCGGGGAGCTGTTTTTT
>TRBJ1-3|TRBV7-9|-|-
CASSLGEVGNTIYF
TGTGCCAGCAGCTTAGGGGAGGTTGGAAACACCATATATTTT
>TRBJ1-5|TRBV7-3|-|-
CASSLEGGQPQHF
TGTGCCAGCAGCTTAGAGGGGGGCCAGCCCCAGCATTTT
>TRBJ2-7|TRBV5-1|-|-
CASSLAGSFSYEQYF
TGCGCCAGCAGCTTGGCCGGGTCCTTCTCCTACGAGCAGTACTTC
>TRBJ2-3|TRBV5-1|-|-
CASSPDYYTDTQYF
TGCGCCAGCAGCCCCGACTACTACACAGATACGCAGTATTTT
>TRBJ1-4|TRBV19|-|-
CASSRAVSEKLFF
TGTGCCAGTAGTAGGGCAGTATCAGAAAAACTGTTTTTT
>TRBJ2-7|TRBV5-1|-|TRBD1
CASMSGQGLYEQYF
TGCGCCAGCATGAGTGGACAGGGCCTCTACGAGCAGTACTTC
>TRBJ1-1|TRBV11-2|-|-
CASSLELRNTEAFF
TGTGCCAGCAGCTTAGAGCTTAGGAACACTGAAGCTTTCTTT
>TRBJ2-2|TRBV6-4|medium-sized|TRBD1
CASSDPGQDTGELFF
TGTGCCAGCAGTGACCCGGGACAGGACACCGGGGAGCTGTTTTTT
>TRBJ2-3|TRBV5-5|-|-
CASSLSEPRSGTDTQYF
TGTGCCAGCAGCTTGTCGGAGCCAAGATCGGGCACAGATACGCAGTATTTT
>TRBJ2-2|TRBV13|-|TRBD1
CASSLTTGGWRTGELFF
TGTGCCAGCAGTCTCACGACAGGGGGATGGAGGACCGGGGAGCTGTTTTTT
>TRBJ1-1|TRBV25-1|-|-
CASTLNTEAFF
TGTGCCAGCACCCTGAACACTGAAGCTTTCTTT
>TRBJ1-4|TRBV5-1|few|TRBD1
CASSDGTGIEKLFF
TGCGCCAGCAGCGACGGGACAGGGATTGAAAAACTGTTTTTT
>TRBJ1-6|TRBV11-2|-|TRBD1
CASSITTGYNSPLHF
TGTGCCAGCAGCATAACGACAGGGTATAATTCACCCCTCCACTTT
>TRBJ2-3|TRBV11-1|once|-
CASSLGTLGYTQYF
TGTGCCAGCAGCTTAGGTACTTTAGGATATACGCAGTATTTT
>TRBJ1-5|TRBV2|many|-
CASSVEYYSNQPQHF
TGTGCCAGCAGTGTCGAGTACTATAGCAATCAGCCCCAGCATTTT
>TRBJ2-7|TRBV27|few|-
CASSFIGATSETYEQYF
TGTGCCAGCAGTTTCATAGGGGCAACTTCTGAAACCTACGAGCAGTACTTC
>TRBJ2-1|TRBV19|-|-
CASSINPGGLLGNEQFF
TGTGCCAGTAGTATAAATCCCGGAGGACTCCTTGGGAATGAGCAGTTCTTC
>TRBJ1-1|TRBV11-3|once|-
CASSLDPMGDPEAFF
TGTGCCAGCAGCTTAGACCCCATGGGGGACCCTGAAGCTTTCTTT
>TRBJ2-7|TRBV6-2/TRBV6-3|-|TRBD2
CASSYSISGGEQYF
TGTGCCAGCAGTTACTCGATAAGCGGGGGCGAGCAGTACTTC
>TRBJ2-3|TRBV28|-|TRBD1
CASSLDRVTDTQYF
TGTGCCAGCAGTTTAGACAGGGTCACAGATACGCAGTATTTT
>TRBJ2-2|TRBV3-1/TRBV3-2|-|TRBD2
CASSSRLAVTGELFF
TGTGCCAGCAGCTCCCGACTAGCGGTCACCGGGGAGCTGTTTTTT
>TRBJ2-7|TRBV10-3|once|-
CAISESNLSEQYF
TGTGCCATCAGTGAGTCGAACCTTTCGGAGCAGTACTTC
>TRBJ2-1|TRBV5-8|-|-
CASSFTQGGLPQKALF
TGTGCCAGCAGCTTTACCCAGGGGGGTCTTCCCCAAAAGGCGCTCTTC